The rows below give T cell receptor beta chains drawn from one sample of a study of blood T cells in healthy people across ages. TCRdb fed the 5' RACE reads into MiXCR, producing one record per CDR3 protein. The sample shows about 680,000 distinct CDR3 sequences, 49% of them seen only once. Sequenced material: blood. These receptors were collected from a woman aged 55-70 years in good health. Each CDR3 is given with its conserved first and last residue. The D gene is left open where the match is weak. Some rows mark clone size as missing; the rest say once, few, many or name a class of expanded clone.

J,D,V,size,CDR3,DNA
TRBJ1-2,-,TRBV2,-,CASSEPDPNGYTF,TGTGCCAGCAGTGAACCGGACCCGAATGGCTACACCTTC
TRBJ2-7,TRBD1,TRBV7-2,many,CASSLAQTGAYEQYF,TGTGCCAGCAGCTTAGCCCAGACAGGGGCCTACGAGCAGTACTTC
TRBJ1-2,-,TRBV4-3,-,CASSQPPRGVYTF,TGCGCCAGCAGCCAACCTCCGAGGGGGGTCTACACCTTC
TRBJ2-3,-,TRBV11-2,few,CASSRTTPTQAPNRRTTDTQYF,TGTGCCAGCAGCCGAACCACCCCCACACAGGCCCCCAATCGAAGGACCACAGATACGCAGTATTTT
TRBJ2-2,TRBD2,TRBV7-3,once,CASRRTSGRNGELFF,TGTGCCAGCAGGCGGACTAGCGGGAGGAACGGGGAGCTGTTTTTT
TRBJ2-5,-,TRBV9,few,CASSVGQIETQYF,TGTGCCAGCAGCGTTGGACAGATAGAGACCCAGTACTTC
TRBJ2-1,-,TRBV7-6,once,CASSFPRVVAGTDSYNEQFF,TGTGCCAGCAGCTTTCCTCGCGTGGTGGCGGGGACAGACTCCTACAATGAGCAGTTCTTC
TRBJ2-1,TRBD2,TRBV6-1,once,CASSLRLSGRVNEQFF,TGTGCCAGCAGCCTAAGACTAAGCGGGAGGGTGAATGAGCAGTTCTTC
TRBJ1-6,-,TRBV7-9,-,CASSSTTVYNSPLHF,TGTGCCAGCAGCTCCACAACCGTCTATAATTCACCCCTCCACTTT
TRBJ2-3,-,TRBV29-1,-,CSVDRGATDTQYF,TGCAGCGTTGACAGGGGCGCAACAGATACGCAGTATTTT
TRBJ2-1,TRBD2,TRBV7-2,few,CASSSPRTSGTREQFF,TGTGCCAGCAGCTCGCCCCGGACTAGCGGGACTCGGGAGCAGTTCTTC
TRBJ2-7,TRBD1,TRBV12-3/TRBV12-4,-,CASSRSGTGETYEQYF,TGTGCCAGCAGCCGTTCGGGGACAGGAGAAACCTACGAGCAGTACTTC
TRBJ2-3,-,TRBV20-1,-,CSAREGRRAPDTQYF,TGCAGTGCTAGAGAAGGTCGCAGGGCCCCAGATACGCAGTATTTT
TRBJ2-3,TRBD2,TRBV5-6,few,CASSLDRGSGTDTQYF,TGTGCCAGCAGCTTGGACCGCGGGAGCGGCACAGATACGCAGTATTTT
TRBJ1-6,TRBD1,TRBV7-3,-,CASSLQEGQYNSPLHF,TGTGCCAGCAGCCTTCAAGAGGGACAGTATAATTCACCCCTCCACTTT
TRBJ1-2,-,TRBV18,-,CASSPERDRGYTF,TGTGCCAGCTCACCAGAAAGGGACCGAGGCTACACCTTC
TRBJ2-7,-,TRBV6-5,few,CASSYRATSDEQYF,TGTGCCAGCAGTTACAGGGCGACCAGCGACGAGCAGTACTTC
TRBJ1-2,-,TRBV28,-,CASRYRRMNYGYTF,TGTGCCAGCAGGTACAGGAGAATGAACTATGGCTACACCTTC
TRBJ2-3,-,TRBV6-1,once,CASRGRGASTDTQYF,TGTGCCAGCAGGGGACGGGGGGCGAGCACAGATACGCAGTATTTT
TRBJ2-7,-,TRBV12-3/TRBV12-4,once,CASSPLGARAAYEQYF,TGTGCCAGCAGTCCACTCGGGGCGCGGGCCGCCTACGAGCAGTACTTC
TRBJ2-7,TRBD1,TRBV28,-,CASSLTGTLKSYEQYF,TGTGCCAGCAGTTTGACAGGGACACTTAAGTCCTACGAGCAGTACTTC
TRBJ2-1,-,TRBV28,few,CASSFGAGGQFF,-
TRBJ2-7,-,TRBV20-1,-,CSASLGLAEQYF,TGCAGTGCTAGCCTTGGACTCGCCGAGCAGTACTTC
TRBJ1-2,-,TRBV20-1,-,CSAIPIDGRIYGYTF,TGCAGTGCTATACCCATTGACGGCCGCATCTATGGCTACACCTTC
TRBJ1-1,-,TRBV4-2,-,CASSQDIVRDEAFF,TGTGCCAGCAGCCAAGATATTGTCCGCGATGAAGCTTTCTTT